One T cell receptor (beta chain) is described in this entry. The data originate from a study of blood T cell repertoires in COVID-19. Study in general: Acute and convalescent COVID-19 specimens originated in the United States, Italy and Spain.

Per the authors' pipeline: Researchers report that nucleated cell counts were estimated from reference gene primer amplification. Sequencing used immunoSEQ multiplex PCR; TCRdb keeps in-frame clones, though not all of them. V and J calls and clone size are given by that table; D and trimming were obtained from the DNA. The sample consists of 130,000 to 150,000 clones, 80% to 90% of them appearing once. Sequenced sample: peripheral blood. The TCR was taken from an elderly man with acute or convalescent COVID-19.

The CDR3 coding sequence is TGTGCCAGCAGCTCCCGCCCGGGGGATGTAGTCACCGGGGAGCTGTTTTTT. Translating gives CASSSRPGDVVTGELFF. The gene calls are TRBV7-8 and TRBJ2-2; D may be TRBD2 (6 bases). Trimming removed 4 bases at V and 4 bases at J, with 19 bases between. Germline values: CDR1 SGHVS, CDR2 FQNEAQ. The CDR3 covers 17 residues.